Shown below are 18 T cell receptor beta chains from a single sample sequenced in a study of blood T cells in healthy people across ages. The authors ran a second PCR of roughly 6 to 12 cycles using a sample-barcoded 5' primer and a J-beta primer mix. Via MiXCR, TCRdb re-called the 5' RACE reads, giving one row per CDR3 protein. The sample includes about 670,000 distinct CDR3 sequences, about 51% of them seen just once. The sample was blood. The receptor set was obtained from an elderly woman in good health.

J is TRBJ2-5 and V is TRBV7-2; TRBD2 aligns across 9 bases. Near its end, the DNA agrees better with TRBJ2-7, so the J call may be wrong. The CDR3 sequence is 16 residues long. Germline CDR1 is SGHTA and CDR2 is FQGNSA. In nucleotides, the CDR3 is TGTGCCAGCAGCTTAAGTAGCGGGAGTGGCTCCTACGAGCAGTACTTC. This gives the protein CASSLSSGSGSYEQYF.

Here the CDR3 reads CAISAGRGSYNEQFF. The DNA of the CDR3 is TGTGCCATCAGTGCCGGGAGGGGTTCCTACAATGAGCAGTTCTTC. The rearrangement links TRBV10-3 to TRBJ2-1, with 8 nucleotides matching TRBD2. V dropped 4 bases and J dropped 1; count of bases not matched to a gene: 3. This CDR3 spans 15 amino acids. CDR1 and CDR2 (germline): ENHRY, SYGVKD.

The CDR3 DNA reads TGTGCCAGCAGCTTGGGGGGTCTAGCGGGCACAGATACGCAGTATTTT. It encodes CASSLGGLAGTDTQYF. The chain uses TRBV5-5 and TRBJ2-3; TRBD2 agrees at 7 bases. V shed 0 bases, J shed 1 base, and the junction held 5 bases outside the gene matches. The germline V gene encodes CDR1 SGHKS and CDR2 YYEKEE (reference sequence). The CDR3 has 16 amino acids.

V is TRBV5-1 and J is TRBJ2-5; no clear D gene. The CDR3 is made up of 13 amino acids. V was clipped by 7 bases and J by 0 bases, with 10 bases between them. Germline V gene lookup returns CDR1 SGHRS and CDR2 YFSETQ. The CDR3 protein is CASLDDYQETQYF. The CDR3 DNA reads TGCGCCAGCTTGGATGACTACCAAGAGACCCAGTACTTC. The variable domain in full, with the rest retrieved from reference TRBV5-1 and TRBJ2-5, is KAGVTQTPRYLIKTRGQQVTLSCSPISGHRSVSWYQQTPGQGLQFLFEYFSETQRNKGNFPGRFSGRQFSNSRSEMNVSTLELGDSALYLCASLDDYQETQYFGPGTRLLVL.

This clonotype was seen a few times. The chain carries TRBV29-1 and TRBJ1-5, with D perhaps TRBD1 (5 bases). Germline CDR1 and CDR2: SQVTM and ANQGSEA. Trimming stripped 4 bases from V and 11 bases from J, with 18 bases between. This CDR3 has 13 amino acids. As DNA, the CDR3 is TGCAGCGTTGTTGGGGACCCCGGGGTAGCCCAGCATTTT. This codes for CSVVGDPGVAQHF.

This clonotype was seen only a few times. The rearrangement joins TRBV12-3 or TRBV12-4 to TRBJ2-5; TRBD2 agrees at 8 bases. The CDR3 covers 15 residues. V lost 5 bases and J lost 5; bases outside the gene matches: 10. The DNA for the CDR3 is TGTGCCAGCAGTCTCACCAGCGGGGGTGGTGAGACCCAGTACTTC. Translating it yields CASSLTSGGGETQYF.

Notes on this clonotype: A much larger clone lies one base from this, so it may be a read error. This chain joins TRBV12-3 or TRBV12-4 and TRBJ1-6; D gene uncertain. The CDR3 loop spans 12 amino acids. CDR3 region: CASGFQHSPLHF. Written as DNA, the CDR3 is TGTGCCAGCGGTTTTCAGCATTCACCCCTCCACTTT.

In its sample, this clonotype was seen a few times. This chain uses TRBV20-1 with TRBJ1-2, with D possibly being TRBD1 (6 bases). Germline lookup yields CDR1 DFQATT and CDR2 SNEGSKA (reference sequence). CDR3 length: 15 residues. Trimming took off 0 bases at V and 2 bases at J, with 13 bases between the two ends. This CDR3 is CSARDYDRGNYGYTF. The CDR3 nucleotides are TGCAGTGCTAGAGATTATGATAGGGGGAACTATGGCTACACCTTC.

About this clonotype itself: With a much larger clone just one base away, this may be a read error. V and J are TRBV12-3 or TRBV12-4 and TRBJ2-1; no reliable D call. The CDR3 contains 16 residues. The V and J ends lost 1 base and 0 bases respectively, with 10 bases between them. This CDR3 reads CASSLGSPSSYNEQFF. The CDR3 DNA sequence: TGTGCCAGCAGTTTAGGCAGCCCGAGCTCCTACAATGAGCAGTTCTTC.

This rearrangement joins TRBV4-1 to TRBJ2-1; 11 nucleotides align to TRBD1. CDR3 length: 17 amino acids. The trim removed 7 bases at V and 3 bases at J, leaving 11 bases unmatched. The germline V gene encodes CDR1 MGHRA and CDR2 YSYEKL. The CDR3 sequence: CASTHTSGTGGYNEQFF. For the CDR3, the DNA is TGCGCCAGCACCCACACCTCCGGGACAGGGGGCTACAATGAGCAGTTCTTC.

This clonotype was counted ten times or more. The J gene is TRBJ2-3, the V gene TRBV9; D unresolved. Trimming removed 4 bases from V and 1 base from J, with 10 bases in between. This CDR3 has 14 amino acids. Germline V CDR1 and CDR2: SGDLS, YYNGEE. As DNA, the CDR3 is TGTGCCAGCAGCCCAGGCTCCCGCACAGATACGCAGTATTTT. Its translation is CASSPGSRTDTQYF. The full variable domain, in which reference TRBV9 and TRBJ2-3 provide the parts outside the CDR3, is DSGVTQTPKHLITATGQRVTLRCSPRSGDLSVYWYQQSLDQGLQFLIQYYNGEERAKGNILERFSAQQFPDLHSELNLSSLELGDSALYFCASSPGSRTDTQYFGPGTRLTVL.

V and J are TRBV6-6 and TRBJ1-2; 7 nucleotides line up with TRBD1. CDR1 and CDR2 (germline): MNHNY, SVGAGI (reference sequence). Germline trimming cut 2 bases from V and 1 base from J; bases unmatched to any gene: 4. This CDR3 comprises 15 residues. The CDR3 sequence is CASSYHRGHNYGYTF. Written as DNA, the CDR3 is TGTGCCAGCAGTTACCACAGGGGACATAACTATGGCTACACCTTC.

The chain carries TRBV5-1 and TRBJ2-1, with D maybe TRBD1 (5 bases). This CDR3 spans 15 amino acids. Germline assignment: CDR1 SGHRS and CDR2 YFSETQ. V lost 4 bases to trimming and J lost 1 base, with 12 bases between them. CDR3 nucleotides: TGCGCCAGCAGCCTGGACACAAATTCCTACAATGAGCAGTTCTTC. Its protein product is CASSLDTNSYNEQFF.

This clonotype has a single count. V and J are TRBV4-1 and TRBJ1-4, with TRBD1 as a possible D gene (5 bases). The CDR3 sequence is 15 residues long. The germline gives CDR1 MGHRA, CDR2 YSYEKL. Trimming took off 3 bases at V and 3 bases at J, with 11 bases between the two ends. The CDR3 DNA follows: TGCGCCAGCAGCCAGCTCGGGACCTCTAATGAAAAACTGTTTTTT. Amino acid sequence: CASSQLGTSNEKLFF.

The gene calls are TRBV4-3 and TRBJ2-6, with unresolved D. The germline V and J ends were trimmed by 4 bases and 2 bases, with 12 bases remaining between them. From germline, CDR1 is LGHNA and CDR2 YSLEER. CDR3 size: 16 residues. CDR3 nucleotides: TGCGCCAGCAGCCTAAGTCAGCAAACTGGGGCCAACGTCCTGACTTTC. Translated: CASSLSQQTGANVLTF.

V is TRBV27 and J is TRBJ2-4; TRBD1 might be the D (6 bases). The DNA end favors TRBJ2-7, so the J call may be wrong. The germline V gene has CDR1 MNHEY and CDR2 SMNVEV (reference sequence). The length of the CDR3 is 12 residues. CDR3 sequence (DNA): TGTGCCAGCCAAAGAGGGGGTTCCGAGCAGTACTTC. Translating it yields CASQRGGSEQYF.

This clonotype showed up just once. The rearrangement links TRBV6-1 to TRBJ2-4, with a tentative D call TRBD1 (5 bases). The better agreement between TRBJ2-7 and the DNA end casts doubt on the J call. The length of the CDR3 is 17 residues. Germline V gene sequence: CDR1 MNHNS, CDR2 SASEGT. Written as DNA, the CDR3 is TGTGCCAGCCTCCCCCGTCCGGTCCAGGGATTACGGTACGAGCAGTACTTC. This encodes CASLPRPVQGLRYEQYF.

This clonotype was seen more than once but under ten times. The chain couples TRBV12-3 or TRBV12-4 to TRBJ2-1; possible D gene TRBD2, 6 bases. This CDR3 is built from 16 residues. V was clipped by 2 bases and J by 0 bases, with 11 bases between them. CDR3 loop: CASSLSAGNSYNEQFF. The CDR3 coding sequence is TGTGCCAGCAGTTTAAGTGCGGGGAACTCCTACAATGAGCAGTTCTTC.